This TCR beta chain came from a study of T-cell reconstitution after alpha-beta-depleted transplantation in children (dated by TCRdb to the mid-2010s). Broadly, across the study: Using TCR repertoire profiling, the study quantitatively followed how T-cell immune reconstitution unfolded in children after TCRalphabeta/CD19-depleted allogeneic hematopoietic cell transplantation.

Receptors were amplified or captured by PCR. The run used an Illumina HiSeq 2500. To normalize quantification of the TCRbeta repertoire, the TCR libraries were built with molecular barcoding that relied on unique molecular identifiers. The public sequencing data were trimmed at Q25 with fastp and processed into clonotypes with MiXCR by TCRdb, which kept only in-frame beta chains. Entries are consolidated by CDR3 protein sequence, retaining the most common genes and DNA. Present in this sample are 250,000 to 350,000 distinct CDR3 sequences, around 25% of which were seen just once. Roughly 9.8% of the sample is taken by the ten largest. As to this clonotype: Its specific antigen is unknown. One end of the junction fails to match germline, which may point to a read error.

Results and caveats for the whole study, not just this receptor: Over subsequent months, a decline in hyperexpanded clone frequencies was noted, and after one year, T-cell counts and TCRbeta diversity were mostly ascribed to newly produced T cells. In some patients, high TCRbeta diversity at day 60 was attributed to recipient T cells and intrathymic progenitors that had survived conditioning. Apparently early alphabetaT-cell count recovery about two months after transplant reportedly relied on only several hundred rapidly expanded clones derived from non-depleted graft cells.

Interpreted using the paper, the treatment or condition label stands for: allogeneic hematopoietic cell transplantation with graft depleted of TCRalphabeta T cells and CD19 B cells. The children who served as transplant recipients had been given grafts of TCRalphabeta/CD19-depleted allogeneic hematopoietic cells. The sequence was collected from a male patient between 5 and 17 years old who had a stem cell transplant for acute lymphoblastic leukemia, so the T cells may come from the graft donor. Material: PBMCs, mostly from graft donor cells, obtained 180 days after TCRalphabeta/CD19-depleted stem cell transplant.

The CDR3 in this case is CASSFWTGGPRRRSFEQYF. The DNA is TGTGCCAGCAGCTTTTGGACAGGGGGCCCCCGTCGGCGATCCTTCGAGCAGTACTTC. The chain is assembled from TRBV7-8 and TRBJ2-7, with 11 bases aligning to TRBD1. There are 19 amino acids in the CDR3, from cysteine to phenylalanine inclusive. The DNA shown is the 57-base CDR3, in frame from base 1. The germline V gene provides CDR1 SGHVS and CDR2 FQNEAQ.